This entry lists 27 T cell receptor beta chains sequenced from one sample in a study of shared clonotypes between healthy human individuals. Measured with immunoSEQ multiplex PCR; TCRdb has only the in-frame clones, and not every one. The sample records approximately 650,000 clones, 95% being singletons. CD8 cells regarded as naive lacked CD45RO, were positively chosen for CCR7, and omitted terminally differentiated effector memory CD45RA+ cells. Sequences were obtained from naive CD8+ T cells sorted from blood. The receptors come from a woman in her 30s in good health.

V is TRBV7-6 and J is TRBJ1-2; TRBD1 aligns across 7 bases. The CDR3 is made up of 15 amino acids. CDR1 and CDR2 from the germline V gene are SGHVS and FNYEAQ. V lost 4 bases and J lost 1; bases outside the gene matches: 6. The CDR3, as DNA: TGTGCCAGCAGCTCGGGGACAGAAAATAACTATGGCTACACCTTC. Translated: CASSSGTENNYGYTF.

The chain uses TRBV27 and TRBJ2-7; the match to TRBD1 covers 8 bases. The trim removed 2 bases at V and 3 bases at J, leaving 3 bases unmatched. In germline, CDR1 is MNHEY, CDR2 SMNVEV (reference sequence). This CDR3 is built from 14 residues. CDR3 DNA: TGTGCCAGCAGTTTACGGACAGGGAACTACGAGCAGTACTTC. Translation gives CASSLRTGNYEQYF.

The V call is TRBV7-9, the J call TRBJ2-1, with D possibly TRBD2 on 6 matching bases. Between the trimmed V and J ends, which lost 5 bases and 6 bases, there was a span of 17 bases. The CDR3 length is 15 residues. Germline CDR1 is SEHNR and CDR2 is FQNEAQ (reference sequence). The CDR3 is CASSLDGGYPNEQFF. CDR3 nucleotides: TGTGCCAGCAGCCTAGACGGAGGGTACCCCAATGAGCAGTTCTTC.

Only a few counts were recorded for this clone. The rearrangement links TRBV28 to TRBJ1-4, with D tentatively TRBD1 (5 bases). The CDR3 loop spans 14 amino acids. V was shortened by 5 bases and J by 8 bases, with 15 bases between the two germline ends. Germline loops: CDR1 MDHEN, CDR2 SYDVKM. CDR3 coding DNA: TGTGCCAGCAGTAACCAGGGCGACAACGAAAAACTGTTTTTT. Its translation is CASSNQGDNEKLFF.

The rearrangement links TRBV4-1 to TRBJ2-3; tentative D call: TRBD2 (5 bases). The CDR3 is 15 amino acids. The V end was cut by 1 base, the J end by 1 base, with 9 bases between. From germline, CDR1 is MGHRA and CDR2 YSYEKL. DNA of the CDR3: TGCGCCAGCAGCCAAGTGGTTAGCGGCACAGATACGCAGTATTTT. Its translation: CASSQVVSGTDTQYF.

The V call is TRBV9, the J call TRBJ1-1; no clear D. The CDR3 is 13 residues long. CDR1 and CDR2 from the germline V gene are SGDLS and YYNGEE. The germline V and J ends were trimmed by 4 bases and 5 bases, with 12 bases remaining between them. CDR3 DNA sequence: TGTGCCAGCAGCCCCGGCCTGGGAACTGAAGCTTTCTTT. It yields the protein CASSPGLGTEAFF.

Comment on this clone: The junction shows a germline mismatch at one end, possibly a read error. This chain joins TRBV4-1 and TRBJ2-7, with D unresolved. CDR1 is MGHRA and CDR2 is YSYEKL in the germline V gene. The CDR3 length is 13 residues. Written as DNA, the CDR3 is TGTGCCAGCAGCCCAGGACGAAACTACGAGCAGTACTTC. Translating it yields CASSPGRNYEQYF.

The genes are TRBV13 and TRBJ2-5, with a tentative D call TRBD2 (6 bases). The germline CDR1 and CDR2 sequences are PRHDT and FYEKMQ (reference sequence). The CDR3 loop spans 13 amino acids. V was shortened by 4 bases and J by 2 bases, with 8 bases between the two germline ends. CDR3 loop: CASSSGLQETQYF. The CDR3 nucleotides are TGTGCCAGCAGCTCGGGACTGCAAGAGACCCAGTACTTC.

Points on this clone: This sample also contains other DNA sequences that code for the same CDR3. V usage is TRBV7-9 and J usage is TRBJ2-1, with D unresolved. The germline V gene encodes CDR1 SEHNR and CDR2 FQNEAQ (reference sequence). The CDR3 runs to 12 residues. V lost 2 bases, J lost 6 bases, and 5 bases lay in between. The CDR3 sequence: CASSLSGNEQFF. The CDR3 coding sequence is TGTGCCAGCAGCTTAAGTGGCAATGAGCAGTTCTTC.

The CDR3 loop reads CASSLNSPGDPEQYF. The CDR3 region has the DNA TGTGCCAGCAGCTTAAATTCACCAGGGGACCCCGAGCAGTACTTC. V and J are TRBV11-2 and TRBJ2-7; perhaps TRBD1 as D (6 bases). Germline V gene sequence: CDR1 SGHAT, CDR2 FQNNGV. This CDR3 is 15 amino acids long. Deletions cut 2 bases from V and 6 bases from J, with 17 bases between.

The V call is TRBV28, the J call TRBJ2-3; D is unclear. The ends were cut back, 1 base at V and 4 bases at J, with 6 bases in the middle. Germline CDR1 MDHEN, CDR2 SYDVKM. CDR3 length: 13 residues. In DNA, the CDR3 is TGTGCCAGCAGTTTATTAAGGGCAGATACGCAGTATTTT. It is translated as CASSLLRADTQYF.

The chain recombines TRBV7-6 with TRBJ2-5, with 7 nucleotides matching TRBD1. CDR3 length: 14 residues. Germline CDR1 is SGHVS and CDR2 is FNYEAQ. J was trimmed by 2 bases and V by 2 bases; bases with no gene match: 2. CDR3 nucleotides: TGTGCCAGCAGCTTAAGGGACAGTCAAGAGACCCAGTACTTC. Translation: CASSLRDSQETQYF.

This chain joins TRBV4-1 and TRBJ1-4; 7 bases align to TRBD1. The CDR3 is 14 residues long. Germline-derived CDR1 and CDR2 are MGHRA and YSYEKL. V was pared by 8 bases and J by 2 bases, with 5 bases of the junction left unmatched. The CDR3 coding sequence is TGCGCCAGCTCACCGGGACAGACTAATGAAAAACTGTTTTTT. Its protein product is CASSPGQTNEKLFF.

This chain links TRBV7-3 with TRBJ1-1; TRBD1 is a possible D gene (5 bases). CDR3 size: 14 residues. With 2 bases removed from V and 0 bases from J, the gap between germline ends came to 7 bases. Germline lookup yields CDR1 SGHTA and CDR2 FQGTGA. The CDR3 reads CASSLDSMNTEAFF. CDR3 nucleotides: TGTGCCAGCAGCTTAGACAGTATGAACACTGAAGCTTTCTTT.

The rearrangement joins TRBV27 to TRBJ1-5; D uncertain. V lost 2 bases and J 0 bases, leaving 17 bases between the germline ends. CDR1 and CDR2 (germline): MNHEY, SMNVEV (reference sequence). This CDR3 is 18 amino acids long. The CDR3 nucleotides are TGTGCCAGCAGTTTAGGGATGGACGGCGAAGGTAGCAATCAGCCCCAGCATTTT. This codes for CASSLGMDGEGSNQPQHF.

The chain employs TRBV28 and TRBJ1-2, with 12 bases fitting TRBD1. The J segment lost 8 bases and the V segment lost 1 base, leaving 8 bases of the junction unmatched. The CDR3 runs 16 residues. Germline CDR1 and CDR2: MDHEN and SYDVKM. The DNA of the CDR3 is TGTGCCAGCAGTTTATTGGGACAGGGGGCGGTACTGGGCTACACCTTC. This sequence encodes CASSLLGQGAVLGYTF.

This clone was observed once. V and J are TRBV7-9 and TRBJ2-7; 10 positions match TRBD2. Trimming at V came to 5 bases and at J to 4 bases, leaving 2 bases not matched to a gene. CDR1 SEHNR and CDR2 FQNEAQ come from the germline V gene (reference sequence). This CDR3 is 13 amino acids long. Here the CDR3 reads CASSISGGYEQYF. Written as DNA, the CDR3 is TGTGCCAGCAGCATTAGCGGGGGGTACGAGCAGTACTTC.

The J gene is TRBJ2-7, the V gene TRBV4-1; TRBD2 matches at 10 bases. The CDR3 is 19 residues long. Germline V gene data show CDR1 as MGHRA and CDR2 as YSYEKL. V gave up 2 bases and J gave up 4 bases; unmatched junction bases: 17. The CDR3 DNA sequence: TGCGCCAGCAGCCAAAGCCCCTTCACTCTAGCGGGAGTATCGTACGAGCAGTACTTC. Its translation is CASSQSPFTLAGVSYEQYF.

This chain joins TRBV6-5 and TRBJ2-1; 8 bases agree with TRBD2. Losses at the gene ends were 5 bases for V and 13 bases for J; bases not matched to a gene: 16. Germline V gene sequence: CDR1 MNHEY, CDR2 SVGAGI. The CDR3 is 15 amino acids. CDR3 in amino acids: CASSAGQPAGVNQFF. The CDR3 nucleotides read TGTGCCAGCAGTGCCGGACAACCAGCGGGGGTAAACCAGTTCTTC.

The rearrangement uses TRBV6-1 and TRBJ2-7, with a possible D match to TRBD2 (6 bases). This CDR3 spans 16 amino acids. From germline, CDR1 is MNHNS and CDR2 SASEGT. Trimming cost V 2 bases and J 0 bases, with 14 bases left between them. The CDR3 is CASSELGRRDSYEQYF. The CDR3, as DNA: TGTGCCAGCAGTGAATTAGGACGGAGGGACTCCTACGAGCAGTACTTC.

The chain combines TRBV9 with TRBJ2-7; D is possibly TRBD1 or TRBD2 (5 bases each). Trimming removed 0 bases at V and 0 bases at J, with 10 bases between. CDR1 is SGDLS, CDR2 YYNGEE, per germline. CDR3 length: 15 amino acids. CDR3 sequence: CASSVDQGASYEQYF. Written as DNA, the CDR3 is TGTGCCAGCAGCGTAGATCAGGGAGCCTCCTACGAGCAGTACTTC.

V usage is TRBV6-5 and J usage is TRBJ1-5, with 7 bases aligning to TRBD1. CDR3 length: 15 residues. Germline lookup yields CDR1 MNHEY and CDR2 SVGAGI. V lost 4 bases, J lost 7 bases, and 10 bases stayed unmatched. This CDR3 reads CASSLVGGEGQPQHF. CDR3 DNA sequence: TGTGCCAGCAGTTTAGTAGGGGGCGAGGGGCAGCCCCAGCATTTT.

This clone was picked up one time. The V call is TRBV19, the J call TRBJ2-7; no definite D call. Deletions cut 3 bases from V and 6 bases from J, with 12 bases between. Germline loops: CDR1 LNHDA, CDR2 SQIVND (reference sequence). This CDR3 contains 13 residues. The CDR3 region is CASSISHLGEQYF. The CDR3 nucleotides are TGTGCCAGTAGTATCAGTCACTTGGGCGAGCAGTACTTC.

As for this clone: Other DNA variants within this sample encode the same CDR3. V usage is TRBV13 and J usage is TRBJ2-7; 13 bases fit TRBD2. Looked up from germline, CDR1 is PRHDT and CDR2 is FYEKMQ (reference sequence). V lost 4 bases and J lost 4; bases outside the gene matches: 4. This CDR3 is built from 15 residues. This CDR3 reads CASSSGLAGVYEQYF. CDR3 DNA: TGTGCCAGCAGCTCCGGACTAGCGGGAGTTTACGAGCAGTACTTC.

The V gene is TRBV28, the J gene TRBJ1-6, with D possibly TRBD1 on 6 matching bases. CDR3 length: 16 amino acids. The V gene lost 0 bases and the J gene lost 8 bases, with 14 bases spanning the gap. CDR1 and CDR2 from the germline V gene are MDHEN and SYDVKM. The chain's CDR3 is CASSLWRQGLDSPLHF. CDR3 bases: TGTGCCAGCAGTTTATGGAGGCAGGGGTTGGATTCACCCCTCCACTTT.

This clone was found once. The sample carries other DNA sequences with the same CDR3. J is TRBJ2-1 and V is TRBV19; possibly TRBD2 for D (6 bases). Germline lookup yields CDR1 LNHDA and CDR2 SQIVND (reference sequence). The V end was cut by 4 bases, the J end by 4 bases, with 11 bases between. The CDR3 consists of 14 residues. The CDR3 DNA reads as TGTGCCAGTAGTAGCGGGACGGTATACAATGAGCAGTTCTTC. It encodes CASSSGTVYNEQFF.

As for this clone: This sample also contains other DNA sequences that code for the same CDR3. The chain employs TRBV27 and TRBJ2-1, with 14 bases aligning to TRBD2. The CDR3 is 15 residues long. V gave up 5 bases and J gave up 7 bases; unmatched junction bases: 4. Per the germline V gene, CDR1 is MNHEY and CDR2 is SMNVEV (reference sequence). The CDR3 bases are TGTGCCAGCAGTCCGGGGACTAGCGGGAGTAATGAGCAGTTCTTC. Its protein is CASSPGTSGSNEQFF.